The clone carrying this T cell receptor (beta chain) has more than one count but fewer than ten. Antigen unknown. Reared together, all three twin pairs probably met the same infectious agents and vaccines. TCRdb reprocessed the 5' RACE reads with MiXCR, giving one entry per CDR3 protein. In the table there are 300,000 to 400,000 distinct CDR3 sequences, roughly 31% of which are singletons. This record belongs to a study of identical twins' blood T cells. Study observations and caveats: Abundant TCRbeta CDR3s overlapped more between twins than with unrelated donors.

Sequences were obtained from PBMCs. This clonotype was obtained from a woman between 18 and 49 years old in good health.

In nucleotides, the CDR3 is TGCAGTGCCCGCCCGGGATACAATGAGCAGTTCTTC. It is translated as CSARPGYNEQFF. The rearrangement joins TRBV20-1 to TRBJ2-1, with D perhaps matching TRBD2 (5 bases). CDR1 and CDR2 (germline): DFQATT, SNEGSKA (reference sequence). V lost 6 bases and J 4 bases, leaving 10 bases between the germline ends. This CDR3 spans 12 amino acids.